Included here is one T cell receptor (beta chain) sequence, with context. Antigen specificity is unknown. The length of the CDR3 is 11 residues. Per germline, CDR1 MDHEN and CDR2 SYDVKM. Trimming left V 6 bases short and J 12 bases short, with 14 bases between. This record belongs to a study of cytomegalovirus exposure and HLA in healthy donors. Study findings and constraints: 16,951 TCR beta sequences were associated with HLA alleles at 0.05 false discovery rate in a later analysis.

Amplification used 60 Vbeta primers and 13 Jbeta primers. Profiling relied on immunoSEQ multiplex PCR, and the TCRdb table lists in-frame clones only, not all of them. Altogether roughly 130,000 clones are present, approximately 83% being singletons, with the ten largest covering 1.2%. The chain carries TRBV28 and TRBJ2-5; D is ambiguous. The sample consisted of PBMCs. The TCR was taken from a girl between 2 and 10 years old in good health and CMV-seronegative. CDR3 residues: CASRAAFREYF. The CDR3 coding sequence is TGTGCCAGCAGGGCGGCCTTCAGAGAGTACTTC. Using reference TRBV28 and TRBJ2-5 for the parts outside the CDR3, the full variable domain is DVKVTQSSRYLVKRTGEKVFLECVQDMDHENMFWYRQDPGLGLRLIYFSYDVKMKEKGDIPEGYSVSREKKERFSLILESASTNQTSMYLCASRAAFREYFGPGTRLLVL.